One sample yielded the 20 T cell receptor beta chains listed below, sequenced in a study of blood T cell repertoires in COVID-19 (dated by TCRdb to about 2020). Preparation of the library involved the immunoSEQ multiplex PCR assay. This is the immuneACCESS table as TCRdb keeps it, with only in-frame sequences that have V and J called. A part of the clones is gone; compared with another copy, unresolved V genes explain less than half, and the rest is unexplained. The table for this sample lists almost 200,000 clones; 89% of them were counted only once. The top ten hold around 8% of the sample. Sequencing input: PBMCs or T cells enriched from blood (not recorded which). The receptor set was obtained from a woman aged 18-29 years who had recovered from COVID-19.

The chain joins TRBV28 to TRBJ2-7; a weak D match, TRBD1 (5 bases). CDR1 MDHEN and CDR2 SYDVKM come from the germline V gene. V shed 1 base and J shed 10 bases, with 14 bases lying between them. This CDR3 spans 13 amino acids. The CDR3 loop reads CASSLLTAPLQYF. CDR3 DNA sequence: TGTGCCAGCAGTTTATTGACAGCCCCTCTTCAGTACTTC.

The genes are TRBV6-5 and TRBJ2-2; D remains ambiguous. Germline assignment: CDR1 MNHEY and CDR2 SVGAGI. This CDR3 is 16 amino acids long. Trimming cost V 0 bases and J 5 bases, with 13 bases left between them. CDR3 DNA sequence: TGTGCCAGCAGTTACTCGATTGCGGCGAGAACCGGGGAGCTGTTTTTT. Residues: CASSYSIAARTGELFF.

This clone has just one count. The CDR3 region is CASTLGGAEAFF. CDR3 nucleotides: TGTGCCAGCACTTTAGGGGGTGCTGAAGCTTTCTTT. V usage is TRBV6-6 and J usage is TRBJ1-1; possibly TRBD1 for D (6 bases). The CDR3 spans 12 residues. The germline V gene encodes CDR1 MNHNY and CDR2 SVGAGI (reference sequence). Trimming left V 7 bases short and J 6 bases short, with 12 bases between.

V is TRBV5-6 and J is TRBJ2-7, with a weak D call TRBD2 (6 bases). The V end was cut by 0 bases, the J end by 0 bases, with 16 bases between. The length of the CDR3 is 17 residues. Germline V gene sequence: CDR1 SGHDT, CDR2 YYEEEE. In nucleotides, the CDR3 is TGTGCCAGCAGCTTGGAGACCCTTAGCGGTAACTCCTACGAGCAGTACTTC. Protein product: CASSLETLSGNSYEQYF. Combining the CDR3 with reference TRBV5-6 and TRBJ2-7 gives the whole variable domain DAGVTQSPTHLIKTRGQQVTLRCSPKSGHDTVSWYQQALGQGPQFIFQYYEEEERQRGNFPDRFSGHQFPNYSSELNVNALLLGDSALYLCASSLETLSGNSYEQYFGPGTRLTVT.

A single count supports this clone. The chain uses TRBV2 and TRBJ2-2, with 8 bases fitting TRBD1. After removal of 6 bases from V and 5 bases from J, the junction contained 8 bases not matched to a gene. The CDR3 spans 15 residues. Germline V gene sequence: CDR1 SNHLY, CDR2 FYNNEI. CDR3 DNA sequence: TGTGCCAGCAGGGGAGGACAGGGCGGTACCGGGGAGCTGTTTTTT. Translating gives CASRGGQGGTGELFF.

The rearrangement links TRBV28 to TRBJ2-2; no firm D call. The CDR3 covers 13 residues. The V gene's germline CDR1 is MDHEN and CDR2 SYDVKM. V was cut by 3 bases and J by 7 bases, with 9 bases left in between. In DNA form, the CDR3 reads TGTGCCAGCAGTTTGGCTCCGTTCGGGGAGCTGTTTTTT. This translates into CASSLAPFGELFF.

This rearrangement joins TRBV7-9 to TRBJ2-1, with 7 nucleotides matching TRBD1. The CDR3 is 14 residues long. J lost 3 bases, V lost 5 bases, and 4 bases had no gene match. Germline V gene lookup returns CDR1 SEHNR and CDR2 FQNEAQ (reference sequence). CDR3 nucleotides: TGTGCCAGCAGCCAGGACAGGAGCTACAATGAGCAGTTCTTC. Its protein product is CASSQDRSYNEQFF.

The chain is built from TRBV24-1 and TRBJ1-5; 8 bases fit TRBD1. The CDR3 is made up of 14 amino acids. J gave up 7 bases and V 3 bases, and 4 bases lay outside the gene matches. Germline loops: CDR1 KGHDR, CDR2 SFDVKD. CDR3 region: CATSDPGQEQPQHF. The CDR3 DNA sequence: TGTGCCACCAGTGATCCGGGACAGGAACAGCCCCAGCATTTT.

The chain recombines TRBV29-1 with TRBJ2-3; a possible D gene is TRBD2 (6 bases). V lost 7 bases, J lost 0 bases, and 17 bases lay in between. CDR1 is SQVTM and CDR2 is ANQGSEA in the germline V gene. The CDR3 covers 15 residues. The CDR3 protein is CSGRGSGDSTDTQYF. The CDR3 DNA follows: TGCAGCGGTCGGGGGTCGGGAGATAGCACAGATACGCAGTATTTT.

This clone has only one observation. J is TRBJ1-5 and V is TRBV3-1 (or the pseudogene TRBV3-2); 8 bases line up with TRBD1. The J segment lost 6 bases and the V segment lost 1 base, leaving 8 bases of the junction unmatched. CDR1 and CDR2 (germline): LGHDT, YNNKEL (reference sequence). The CDR3 extends over 16 amino acids. CDR3 loop: CASSQAGTGGAQPQHF. The CDR3, as DNA: TGTGCCAGCAGCCAAGCCGGGACAGGAGGTGCTCAGCCCCAGCATTTT.

The count of this clone is one. The rearrangement uses TRBV18 and TRBJ1-6; TRBD1 aligns across 8 bases. This CDR3 comprises 18 residues. Looked up from germline, CDR1 is KGHSH and CDR2 is LQKENI. With 4 bases clipped from V and 5 bases from J, the junction kept 13 bases outside the gene matches. The DNA of the CDR3 is TGTGCCAGCTCACGTATAAGTATGACAGGGGACCATAATTCACCCCTCCACTTT. Its protein product is CASSRISMTGDHNSPLHF. The variable domain in full, with the rest retrieved from reference TRBV18 and TRBJ1-6, is NAGVMQNPRHLVRRRGQEARLRCSPMKGHSHVYWYRQLPEEGLKFMVYLQKENIIDESGMPKERFSAEFPKEGPSILRIQQVVRGDSAAYFCASSRISMTGDHNSPLHFGNGTRLTVT.

This clone was recorded a few times. This chain joins TRBV7-2 and TRBJ2-1; TRBD2 aligns across 12 bases. Germline V gene sequence: CDR1 SGHTA, CDR2 FQGNSA. CDR3 length: 19 amino acids. With 3 bases clipped from V and 7 bases from J, the junction kept 16 bases outside the gene matches. CDR3 nucleotides: TGTGCCAGCAGCTTTAGCGGTCTAGCGGGGGGGCCAATTACAAATGAGCAGTTCTTC. This translates into CASSFSGLAGGPITNEQFF.

The V gene is TRBV7-2, the J gene TRBJ1-1, with 9 bases lining up with TRBD1. The CDR3 runs 14 residues. V was pared by 5 bases and J by 6 bases, with 7 bases of the junction left unmatched. CDR1 is SGHTA and CDR2 is FQGNSA in the germline V gene. The CDR3, as DNA: TGTGCCAGCAGCCCGACAGGGGGAGTGGCTGAAGCTTTCTTT. Amino acid sequence: CASSPTGGVAEAFF.

J is TRBJ2-7 and V is TRBV6-6, with unresolved D. Germline assignment: CDR1 MNHNY and CDR2 SVGAGI (reference sequence). V was shortened by 5 bases and J by 3 bases, with 5 bases between the two germline ends. CDR3 length: 11 amino acids. The CDR3 is CASSKYYEQYF. CDR3 nucleotides: TGTGCCAGCAGTAAATACTACGAGCAGTACTTC.

V and J are TRBV15 and TRBJ2-1, with TRBD1 matching 7 bases. J lost 10 bases, V lost 0 bases, and 0 bases had no gene match. The CDR3 loop spans 12 amino acids. Germline V gene data show CDR1 as LNHNV and CDR2 as YYDKDF (reference sequence). For the CDR3, the DNA is TGTGCCACCAGCAGAGAACAGGGGGAGCAGTTCTTC. This codes for CATSREQGEQFF.

The V call is TRBV30, the J call TRBJ1-2; 8 positions match TRBD1. The CDR3 is 15 amino acids. V lost 3 bases and J lost 3; bases outside the gene matches: 9. Germline V lookup: CDR1 GTSNPN, CDR2 SVGIG (reference sequence). CDR3 in amino acids: CAWSGWQGADYGYTF. The CDR3 nucleotides are TGTGCCTGGAGCGGATGGCAGGGGGCTGACTATGGCTACACCTTC.

The chain recombines TRBV5-4 with TRBJ2-7; 9 bases line up with TRBD1. The CDR3 extends over 15 amino acids. With V trimmed by 4 bases and J by 2 bases, 7 bases remained unmatched. CDR1 is SGHNT, CDR2 YYREEE, per germline (reference sequence). CDR3 sequence reads: CASSADRGTTYEQYF. The CDR3 DNA sequence: TGTGCCAGCAGCGCCGACAGGGGGACGACCTACGAGCAGTACTTC.

This sequence joins TRBV10-3 and TRBJ1-5; no firm D call. The CDR3 has 14 residues. Germline CDR1 is ENHRY and CDR2 is SYGVKD. The V end lost 2 bases, the J end lost 0 bases, and 5 bases lay between the germline ends. CDR3 sequence reads: CAISEEYSNQPQHF. Written as DNA, the CDR3 is TGTGCCATCAGTGAGGAGTATAGCAATCAGCCCCAGCATTTT.

The rearrangement joins TRBV6-5 to TRBJ1-1; TRBD1 agrees at 8 bases. This CDR3 is built from 16 residues. The V gene end was trimmed by 4 bases and the J gene end by 0 bases; junction bases not matched to a gene: 7. Germline loops: CDR1 MNHEY, CDR2 SVGAGI. CDR3 loop: CASSSGTGLMNTEAFF. The CDR3 DNA sequence: TGTGCCAGCAGTTCTGGGACAGGACTAATGAACACTGAAGCTTTCTTT.

The V gene is TRBV5-8, the J gene TRBJ2-1; 7 bases fit TRBD1. The CDR3 has 15 residues. Per germline, CDR1 SGHTS and CDR2 YDEGEE. The junction had 4 bases not matched to a gene; V was cut back by 2 bases and J by 2 bases. The CDR3 reads CASSLGTDAYNEQFF. CDR3 bases: TGTGCCAGCAGCTTAGGGACAGATGCCTACAATGAGCAGTTCTTC. Drawing the rest from reference TRBV5-8 and TRBJ2-1, the complete variable domain is EAGVTQSPTHLIKTRGQQATLRCSPISGHTSVYWYQQALGLGLQFLLWYDEGEERNRGNFPPRFSGRQFPNYSSELNVNALELEDSALYLCASSLGTDAYNEQFFGPGTRLTVL.